This T cell receptor (beta chain) was captured by sequencing in a study of T cell repertoires in cytomegalovirus infection. Overall study: Indicated by public TCR beta signatures were CMV infection and matching HLA type.

Each CDR3 protein gets one entry after TCRdb re-called the reads with MiXCR. Among 300,000 to 400,000 distinct CDR3 sequences listed, about 25% were seen once. A remark on this clonotype: Its antigen is still unknown.

Source: cultured PBMCs, taken from culture after CMV antigen stimulation. The clonotype was recovered from a human donor in good health (CMV status not recorded). Some clones in this sample may be carry-over from other donors' samples.

The CDR3 loop is CASSLAATYQETQYF. As DNA, the CDR3 is TGCGCCAGCAGCTTGGCGGCGACGTACCAAGAGACCCAGTACTTC. The chain recombines TRBV5-1 with TRBJ2-5; no firm D call. Germline CDR1 SGHRS, CDR2 YFSETQ. Trimming removed 0 bases at V and 0 bases at J, with 9 bases between. The CDR3 contains 15 residues.